The 24 T cell receptor beta chains below come from one sample, sequenced in a study of cytomegalovirus exposure and HLA in healthy donors (TCRdb year 2017). The library was prepared using the immunoSEQ multiplex PCR assay. For the multiplex PCR, a mixture combining 60 forward primers for TCR Vbeta segments and 13 reverse primers for TCR Jbeta segments was used. Not all clones reach the TCRdb copy of this immuneACCESS table, which keeps in-frame sequences only. Checked studies attribute under half of the gap to unresolved V genes and leave the rest unexplained. The sample has 100,000 to 150,000 clones on record, around three quarters of them singletons. The top ten constitute 3.6% of the sample. Material for sequencing was PBMCs. The receptor source for this set is a man in his forties in good health and CMV-seronegative.

This chain uses TRBV19 with TRBJ2-5; D is undetermined. Near its end, the DNA agrees better with TRBJ2-7, so the J call may be wrong. The CDR3 is made up of 13 amino acids. Germline V lookup: CDR1 LNHDA, CDR2 SQIVND (reference sequence). The CDR3 region has the DNA TGTGCCAGCTCCCGAGTGCTCTCCTACGAGCAGTACTTC. It codes for CASSRVLSYEQYF.

With regard to this clone: Additional DNA sequences in this sample encode the identical CDR3. The genes are TRBV7-9 and TRBJ1-1; 9 positions match TRBD1. Germline CDR1 SEHNR, CDR2 FQNEAQ (reference sequence). With 5 bases clipped from V and 1 base from J, the junction kept 2 bases outside the gene matches. The CDR3 covers 14 residues. The CDR3 DNA reads TGTGCCAGCAGCCAGGGACAGGGGAACACTGAAGCTTTCTTT. It codes for CASSQGQGNTEAFF.

This clone came up once. The gene calls are TRBV9 and TRBJ2-5; tentative D call: TRBD1 (6 bases). The J call may be faulty, since TRBJ2-7 better matches the DNA end. This CDR3 region has 14 residues. Germline V gives CDR1 SGDLS, CDR2 YYNGEE. CDR3 protein: CASSDGTSIYEQYF. The DNA for the CDR3 is TGTGCCAGCAGCGACGGGACAAGTATCTACGAGCAGTACTTC.

The CDR3 DNA reads TGTGCCCTACGGAGGACTGTTGGCTACACCTTC. It yields the protein CALRRTVGYTF. The chain recombines TRBV13 with TRBJ1-2; no clear D. CDR1 is PRHDT and CDR2 is FYEKMQ in the germline V gene (reference sequence). The CDR3 is 11 residues long. V was pared by 11 bases and J by 7 bases, with 14 bases between.

The J gene is TRBJ2-1, the V gene TRBV6-4; a possible D gene is TRBD2 (6 bases). Per the germline V gene, CDR1 is MRHNA and CDR2 is SNTAGT. V was pared by 5 bases and J by 5 bases, with 13 bases between. The CDR3 has 14 amino acids. The CDR3, as DNA: TGTGCCAGCAGTTTGGCGGAGGGGAACAATGAGCAGTTCTTC. Its protein product is CASSLAEGNNEQFF.

As regards this clone: A read error may produce the germline difference seen at one junction end. V is TRBV2 and J is TRBJ2-7, with D hard to call. The CDR3 runs 17 residues. CDR1 is SNHLY, CDR2 FYNNEI, per germline. CDR3: CASSEGTARVLSYEQYF. The CDR3 DNA follows: TGTGCCAGCAGCGAAGGTACTGCTCGGGTGTTATCCTACGAGCAGTACTTC.

The chain is built from TRBV7-9 and TRBJ1-2; D gene ambiguous. V lost 4 bases and J 0 bases, leaving 12 bases between the germline ends. Germline loops: CDR1 SEHNR, CDR2 FQNEAQ (reference sequence). This CDR3 is 15 amino acids long. As DNA, the CDR3 is TGTGCCAGCAGCTCGCGGGGTTCTACTAACTATGGCTACACCTTC. Protein product: CASSSRGSTNYGYTF.

The chain links TRBV5-1 to TRBJ2-3; tentatively, D is TRBD1 (5 bases). This CDR3 is 15 amino acids long. V was shortened by 0 bases and J by 2 bases, with 10 bases between the two germline ends. Germline CDR1 reads SGHRS; CDR2 reads YFSETQ. In DNA form, the CDR3 reads TGCGCCAGCAGCTTGGCCGGCAGGGACACAGATACGCAGTATTTT. This encodes CASSLAGRDTDTQYF.

The V and J genes are TRBV5-8 and TRBJ1-1; TRBD1 is a possible D gene (5 bases). Germline lookup yields CDR1 SGHTS and CDR2 YDEGEE. CDR3 length: 15 residues. V was clipped by 6 bases and J by 3 bases, with 18 bases between them. CDR3 amino acids: CASTIPWGEDTEAFF. The CDR3 bases are TGTGCCAGCACTATACCGTGGGGCGAGGACACTGAAGCTTTCTTT.

The count of this clone is one. The chain links TRBV11-2 to TRBJ2-3; TRBD2 matches at 8 bases. V shed 7 bases, J shed 1 base, and the junction held 10 bases outside the gene matches. CDR3 size: 16 residues. Germline-derived CDR1 and CDR2 are SGHAT and FQNNGV. The CDR3 DNA reads as TGTGCCAGCACGGTGGGATATAGCGGGGGCACAGATACGCAGTATTTT. It yields the protein CASTVGYSGGTDTQYF.

V and J are TRBV19 and TRBJ1-1; D possibly corresponds to TRBD1 (5 bases). Germline V gene data show CDR1 as LNHDA and CDR2 as SQIVND (reference sequence). The CDR3 contains 14 residues. V was trimmed by 6 bases and J by 5 bases, leaving 16 bases between them. The CDR3 protein is CASSIQGGKTEAFF. DNA of the CDR3: TGTGCCAGTAGCATCCAGGGAGGAAAGACTGAAGCTTTCTTT.

The chain couples TRBV20-1 to TRBJ1-4, with TRBD1 matching over 7 bases. Germline V gives CDR1 DFQATT, CDR2 SNEGSKA (reference sequence). The CDR3 spans 11 residues. This CDR3 reads CSMDRLEKLFF. The CDR3 region has the DNA TGCAGCATGGACAGGCTTGAAAAACTGTTTTTT.

The rearrangement uses TRBV18 and TRBJ1-2; 7 bases are a match to TRBD1. Germline CDR1 is KGHSH and CDR2 is LQKENI. CDR3 length: 13 amino acids. V lost 4 bases and J lost 3; bases outside the gene matches: 2. The CDR3 spells CASSRDSYYGYTF. The CDR3 DNA reads TGTGCCAGCTCACGGGACAGCTACTATGGCTACACCTTC. Variable domain in full (rest from reference TRBV18 and TRBJ1-2): NAGVMQNPRHLVRRRGQEARLRCSPMKGHSHVYWYRQLPEEGLKFMVYLQKENIIDESGMPKERFSAEFPKEGPSILRIQQVVRGDSAAYFCASSRDSYYGYTFGSGTRLTVV.

This clone was seen more than once but under ten times. The V and J genes are TRBV5-4 and TRBJ2-1, with a weak D call TRBD2 (7 bases). Per the germline V gene, CDR1 is SGHNT and CDR2 is YYREEE (reference sequence). Trimming shortened V by 1 base and J by 9 bases, and 17 bases separated the two germline ends. CDR3 size: 15 residues. The CDR3 nucleotides are TGTGCCAGCAGCTTGCGGTCGGGGGGCAGGGGTGAGCAGTTCTTC. This gives the protein CASSLRSGGRGEQFF. The entire variable domain, with the rest obtained from reference TRBV5-4 and TRBJ2-1, is as follows: ETGVTQSPTHLIKTRGQQVTLRCSSQSGHNTVSWYQQALGQGPQFIFQYYREEENGRGNFPPRFSGLQFPNYSSELNVNALELDDSALYLCASSLRSGGRGEQFFGPGTRLTVL.

This chain uses TRBV10-1 with TRBJ1-6, with 7 bases fitting TRBD1. CDR3 length: 15 residues. Germline loops: CDR1 WNHNN, CDR2 SYGVQD (reference sequence). J lost 0 bases, V lost 8 bases, and 4 bases had no gene match. Here the CDR3 DNA reads TGCGCCAGCGACAGGGTATTCTCCTATAATTCACCCCTCCACTTT. This translates into CASDRVFSYNSPLHF.

This clone was found a few times. This rearrangement joins TRBV9 to TRBJ2-5, with TRBD2 identical over 12 bases. The V gene's germline CDR1 is SGDLS and CDR2 YYNGEE. The CDR3 contains 16 residues. Unmatched junction bases numbered 2, after V lost 0 bases and J lost 2 bases. CDR3 DNA sequence: TGTGCCAGCAGCGTAGGGACTAGCGGGGTTCAAGAGACCCAGTACTTC. It encodes CASSVGTSGVQETQYF.

In its sample, this clone was seen once. The genes are TRBV7-6 and TRBJ1-1, with TRBD1 as a possible D gene (5 bases). Per germline, CDR1 SGHVS and CDR2 FNYEAQ. V was clipped by 0 bases and J by 8 bases, with 16 bases between them. CDR3 length: 15 amino acids. The CDR3 protein is CASSLAKQDTGEAFF. CDR3 nucleotide sequence: TGTGCCAGCAGCTTAGCTAAACAGGATACTGGGGAAGCTTTCTTT.

The rearrangement links TRBV9 to TRBJ1-1; 9 bases match TRBD1. With 4 bases clipped from V and 1 base from J, the junction kept 14 bases outside the gene matches. Germline V gene data show CDR1 as SGDLS and CDR2 as YYNGEE. This CDR3 spans 18 amino acids. CDR3 DNA: TGTGCCAGCAGCTCCGACACCGGGACAGGGATAGGGAACACTGAAGCTTTCTTT. Amino acids: CASSSDTGTGIGNTEAFF.

The sample holds one count of this clone. The chain uses TRBV11-2 and TRBJ1-3; the D is unclear. Trimming stripped 5 bases from V and 4 bases from J, with 18 bases between. CDR1 is SGHAT and CDR2 is FQNNGV in the germline V gene. The CDR3 extends over 16 amino acids. In DNA, the CDR3 is TGTGCCAGCAGCAACCCTCCGGGAGGGTCCGGAAACACCATATATTTT. It translates to CASSNPPGGSGNTIYF.

This clone was seen more than once but under ten times. The chain uses TRBV6-5 and TRBJ2-7, with TRBD1 identical over 9 bases. The CDR3 is made up of 14 amino acids. Germline CDR1 reads MNHEY; CDR2 reads SVGAGI. After removal of 1 base from V and 5 bases from J, the junction contained 3 bases not matched to a gene. The CDR3 region is CASSYLRTGDEQYF. The CDR3 region has the DNA TGTGCCAGCAGTTACTTACGGACAGGGGACGAGCAGTACTTC.

The chain is built from TRBV9 and TRBJ2-2, with 9 bases identical to TRBD2. V trimming: 4 bases; J trimming: 2 bases; junction bases outside the gene matches: 12. Germline V gives CDR1 SGDLS, CDR2 YYNGEE. This CDR3 spans 18 amino acids. The CDR3 DNA sequence: TGTGCCAGCAGCCAAAGACCCCGGACTAGCGATAACACCGGGGAGCTGTTTTTT. Its protein product is CASSQRPRTSDNTGELFF.

This clone was recorded a few times. The rearrangement links TRBV6-5 to TRBJ1-3, with a weak D call TRBD1 (6 bases). The germline gives CDR1 MNHEY, CDR2 SVGAGI. This CDR3 has 14 amino acids. V was clipped by 5 bases and J by 3 bases, with 11 bases between them. For the CDR3, the DNA is TGTGCCAGCAGTCTAAACAGGGATGGAAACACCATATATTTT. Translated: CASSLNRDGNTIYF.

This clone showed up just a few times. V gene TRBV4-3 combines with J gene TRBJ2-6; D gene ambiguous. There are 17 residues in the CDR3. Germline CDR1 LGHNA, CDR2 YSLEER. Trimming removed 1 base at V and 1 base at J, with 11 bases between. CDR3 amino acids: CASSQVEEGSGANVLTF. In DNA form, the CDR3 reads TGCGCCAGCAGCCAAGTAGAGGAAGGATCTGGGGCCAACGTCCTGACTTTC.

This clone was seen a handful of times. This rearrangement joins TRBV7-9 to TRBJ1-2, with 12 bases matching TRBD1. The CDR3 is 17 residues long. Losses at the gene ends were 5 bases for V and 4 bases for J; bases not matched to a gene: 11. The germline gives CDR1 SEHNR, CDR2 FQNEAQ (reference sequence). The CDR3 sequence: CASSEGTGGGMSYGYTF. CDR3 sequence (DNA): TGTGCCAGCAGCGAAGGGACAGGGGGCGGGATGTCCTATGGCTACACCTTC.